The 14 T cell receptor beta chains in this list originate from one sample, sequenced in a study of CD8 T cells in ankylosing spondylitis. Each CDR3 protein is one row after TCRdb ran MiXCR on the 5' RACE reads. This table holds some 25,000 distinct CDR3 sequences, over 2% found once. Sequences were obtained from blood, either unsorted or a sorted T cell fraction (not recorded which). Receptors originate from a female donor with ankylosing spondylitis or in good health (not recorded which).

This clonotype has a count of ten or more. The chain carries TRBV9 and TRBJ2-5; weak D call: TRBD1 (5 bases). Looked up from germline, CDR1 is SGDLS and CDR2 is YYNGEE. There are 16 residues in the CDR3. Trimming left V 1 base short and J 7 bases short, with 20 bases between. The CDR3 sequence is CASSVRPQGYNVTQYF. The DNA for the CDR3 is TGTGCCAGCAGCGTAAGGCCCCAGGGCTATAACGTGACCCAGTACTTC.

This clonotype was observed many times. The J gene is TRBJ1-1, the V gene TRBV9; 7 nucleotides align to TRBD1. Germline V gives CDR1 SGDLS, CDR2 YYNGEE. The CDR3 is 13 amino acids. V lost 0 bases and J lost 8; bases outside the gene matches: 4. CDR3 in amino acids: CASSVARQGEAFF. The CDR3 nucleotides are TGTGCCAGCAGCGTAGCTAGACAGGGAGAAGCTTTCTTT.

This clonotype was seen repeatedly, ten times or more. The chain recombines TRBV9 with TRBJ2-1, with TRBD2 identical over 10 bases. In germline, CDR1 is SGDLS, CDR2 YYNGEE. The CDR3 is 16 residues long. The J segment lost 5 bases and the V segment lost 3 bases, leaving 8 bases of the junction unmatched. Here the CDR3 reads CASSARASGRDNEQFF. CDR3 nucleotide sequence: TGTGCCAGCAGCGCCCGGGCTAGCGGGAGAGACAATGAGCAGTTCTTC.

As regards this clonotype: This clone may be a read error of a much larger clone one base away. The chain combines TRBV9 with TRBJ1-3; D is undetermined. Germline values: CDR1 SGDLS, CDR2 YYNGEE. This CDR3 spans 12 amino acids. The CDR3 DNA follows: TGTGCCAGCGGCGTGGAGAGGGACACCATATATTTT. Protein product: CASGVERDTIYF.

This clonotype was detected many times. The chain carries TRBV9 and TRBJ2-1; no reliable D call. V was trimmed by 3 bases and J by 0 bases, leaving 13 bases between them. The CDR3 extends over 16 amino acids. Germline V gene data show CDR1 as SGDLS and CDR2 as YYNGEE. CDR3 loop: CASSALSVSSYNEQFF. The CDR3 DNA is TGTGCCAGCAGCGCCCTGAGCGTCAGCTCCTACAATGAGCAGTTCTTC.

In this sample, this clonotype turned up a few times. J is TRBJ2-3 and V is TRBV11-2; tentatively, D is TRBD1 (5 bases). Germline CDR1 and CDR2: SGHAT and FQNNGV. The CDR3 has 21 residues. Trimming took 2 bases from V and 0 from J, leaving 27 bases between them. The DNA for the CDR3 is TGTGCCAGCAGCTTATCCCTCCAGGGTCCTAAATTTACCTCTAGCACAGATACGCAGTATTTT. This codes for CASSLSLQGPKFTSSTDTQYF.

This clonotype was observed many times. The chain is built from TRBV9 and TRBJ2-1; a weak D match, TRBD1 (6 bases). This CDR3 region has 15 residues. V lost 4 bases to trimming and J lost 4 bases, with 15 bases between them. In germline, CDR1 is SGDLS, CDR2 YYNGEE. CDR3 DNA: TGTGCCAGCAGCCCCTTGGGGGACACTTACAATGAGCAGTTCTTC. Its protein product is CASSPLGDTYNEQFF.

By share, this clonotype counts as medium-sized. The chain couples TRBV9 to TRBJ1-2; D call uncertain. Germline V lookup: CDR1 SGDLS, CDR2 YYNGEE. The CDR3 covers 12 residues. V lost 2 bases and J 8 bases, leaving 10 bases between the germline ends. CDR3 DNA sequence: TGTGCCAGCAGCGTGAACTCCGGAGGCTACACCTTC. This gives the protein CASSVNSGGYTF.

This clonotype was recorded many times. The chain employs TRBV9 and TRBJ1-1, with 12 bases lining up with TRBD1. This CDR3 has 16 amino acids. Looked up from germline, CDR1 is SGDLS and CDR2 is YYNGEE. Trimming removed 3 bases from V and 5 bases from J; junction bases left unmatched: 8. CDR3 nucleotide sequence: TGTGCCAGCAGCGGGAAGGGACAGGGGGCGAAAACTGAAGCTTTCTTT. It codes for CASSGKGQGAKTEAFF.

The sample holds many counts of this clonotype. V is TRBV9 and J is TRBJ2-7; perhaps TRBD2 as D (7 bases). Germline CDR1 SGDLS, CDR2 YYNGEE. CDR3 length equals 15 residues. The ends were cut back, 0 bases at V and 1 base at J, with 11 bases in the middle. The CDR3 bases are TGTGCCAGCAGCGTAGATGCGGGGGCGTCCTACGAGCAGTACTTC. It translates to CASSVDAGASYEQYF.

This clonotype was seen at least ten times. The CDR3 nucleotides read TGTGCCAGCAGCGCAGCAATGGGGGTCTACGAGCAGTACTTC. This gives the protein CASSAAMGVYEQYF. The chain is built from TRBV9 and TRBJ2-7; the D call may be TRBD1 or TRBD2 (5 bases each). This CDR3 region has 14 residues. Trimming left V 3 bases short and J 3 bases short, with 13 bases between. The germline V gene has CDR1 SGDLS and CDR2 YYNGEE.

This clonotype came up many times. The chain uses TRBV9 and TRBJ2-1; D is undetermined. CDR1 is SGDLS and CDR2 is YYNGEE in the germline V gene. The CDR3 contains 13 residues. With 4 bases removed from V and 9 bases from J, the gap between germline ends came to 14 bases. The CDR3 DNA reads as TGTGCCAGCAGCACCCGATTGGGTAGTGAGCAGTTCTTC. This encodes CASSTRLGSEQFF.

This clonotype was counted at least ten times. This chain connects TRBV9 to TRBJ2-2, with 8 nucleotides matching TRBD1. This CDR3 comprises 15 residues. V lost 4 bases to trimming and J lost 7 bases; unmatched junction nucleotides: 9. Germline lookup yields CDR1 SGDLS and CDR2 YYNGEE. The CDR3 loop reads CASSTQGAQGGELFF. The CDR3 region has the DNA TGTGCCAGCAGCACCCAGGGGGCGCAGGGCGGGGAGCTGTTTTTT.

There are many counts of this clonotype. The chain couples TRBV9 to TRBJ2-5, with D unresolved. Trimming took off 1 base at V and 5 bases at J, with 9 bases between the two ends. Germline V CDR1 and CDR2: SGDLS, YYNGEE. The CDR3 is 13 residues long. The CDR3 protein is CASSVQGWETQYF. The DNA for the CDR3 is TGTGCCAGCAGCGTACAAGGGTGGGAGACCCAGTACTTC.